A single sample is the source of the 27 T cell receptor beta chains below, sequenced in a study of blood T cell repertoires in COVID-19. Profiling relied on immunoSEQ multiplex PCR, and the TCRdb table lists in-frame clones only, not all of them. The sample lists about 260,000 clones, around four fifths occurring once. Sequenced input: peripheral blood. The receptor source for this set is a man aged 55 to 70 with acute or convalescent COVID-19.

The chain has TRBV25-1 and TRBJ2-3, with 7 bases matching TRBD1. CDR1 and CDR2 from the germline V gene are MGHDK and SYGVNS. The length of the CDR3 is 15 residues. Unmatched junction bases numbered 6, after V lost 2 bases and J lost 4 bases. CDR3 amino acids: CASSEGAGGADTQYF. The CDR3 DNA follows: TGTGCCAGCAGTGAAGGGGCAGGGGGAGCAGATACGCAGTATTTT.

The chain couples TRBV19 to TRBJ2-1; 10 nucleotides match TRBD2. This CDR3 has 16 amino acids. Germline V gene sequence: CDR1 LNHDA, CDR2 SQIVND (reference sequence). J was trimmed by 3 bases and V by 7 bases; bases with no gene match: 9. This CDR3 reads CASKVGLADFYNEQFF. CDR3 nucleotide sequence: TGTGCCAGTAAAGTCGGACTAGCGGACTTCTACAATGAGCAGTTCTTC. The whole variable domain, filled in from reference TRBV19 and TRBJ2-1, reads DGGITQSPKYLFRKEGQNVTLSCEQNLNHDAMYWYRQDPGQGLRLIYYSQIVNDFQKGDIAEGYSVSREKKESFPLTVTSAQKNPTAFYLCASKVGLADFYNEQFFGPGTRLTVL.

V usage is TRBV4-1 and J usage is TRBJ1-5; D possibly corresponds to TRBD1 (6 bases). This CDR3 has 14 amino acids. Germline CDR1 and CDR2: MGHRA and YSYEKL. Trimming took 0 bases from V and 5 from J, leaving 8 bases between them. In DNA, the CDR3 is TGCGCCAGCAGCCAAGAAACAGGGTATCAGCCCCAGCATTTT. Its translation is CASSQETGYQPQHF.

This chain links TRBV24-1 with TRBJ2-2, with 10 positions matching TRBD2. V lost 7 bases and J lost 5; bases outside the gene matches: 6. The CDR3 has 15 amino acids. CDR1 KGHDR and CDR2 SFDVKD come from the germline V gene. The CDR3 loop reads CATSSSGSNTGELFF. In DNA form, the CDR3 reads TGTGCCACCAGCTCTAGCGGGAGCAATACCGGGGAGCTGTTTTTT.

This clone was recorded a few times. J is TRBJ1-5 and V is TRBV15; D not certain. The germline V gene has CDR1 LNHNV and CDR2 YYDKDF (reference sequence). The CDR3 has 14 amino acids. The ends were cut back, 5 bases at V and 3 bases at J, with 11 bases in the middle. CDR3 sequence reads: CATSLTGDNQPQHF. The CDR3 nucleotides are TGTGCCACCAGCCTCACCGGGGACAATCAGCCCCAGCATTTT.

V and J are TRBV14 and TRBJ2-7, with 9 bases identical to TRBD2. The CDR3 runs 14 residues. CDR1 is SGHDN and CDR2 is FVKESK in the germline V gene. Losses at the gene ends were 2 bases for V and 6 bases for J; bases not matched to a gene: 5. The CDR3 sequence is CASSQSLAGGEQYF. CDR3 sequence (DNA): TGTGCCAGCAGCCAATCACTAGCGGGTGGCGAGCAGTACTTC. Using reference TRBV14 and TRBJ2-7 for the parts outside the CDR3, the full variable domain is EAGVTQFPSHSVIEKGQTVTLRCDPISGHDNLYWYRRVMGKEIKFLLHFVKESKQDESGMPNNRFLAERTGGTYSTLKVQPAELEDSGVYFCASSQSLAGGEQYFGPGTRLTVT.

This chain links TRBV5-4 with TRBJ2-5, with TRBD1 as a possible D gene (6 bases). Trimming removed 0 bases at V and 4 bases at J, with 13 bases between. Germline CDR1 is SGHNT and CDR2 is YYREEE (reference sequence). CDR3 length: 15 amino acids. CDR3 loop: CASSLATGLGETQYF. In nucleotides, the CDR3 is TGTGCCAGCAGCTTGGCTACAGGGTTGGGAGAGACCCAGTACTTC.

The chain is built from TRBV7-9 and TRBJ2-7; 10 nucleotides line up with TRBD2. The CDR3 is 15 residues long. The germline V gene encodes CDR1 SEHNR and CDR2 FQNEAQ (reference sequence). V lost 5 bases to trimming and J lost 5 bases; unmatched junction nucleotides: 9. For the CDR3, the DNA is TGTGCCAGCAGCCTCCTAGCGGGAGCGTTCCACGAGCAGTACTTC. It is translated as CASSLLAGAFHEQYF.

The rearrangement links TRBV7-9 to TRBJ2-5; the D gene is possibly TRBD2 (5 bases). Looked up from germline, CDR1 is SEHNR and CDR2 is FQNEAQ (reference sequence). V was cut by 3 bases and J by 2 bases, with 13 bases left in between. This CDR3 is 15 amino acids long. CDR3 loop: CASSFWTSLQETQYF. DNA for the CDR3: TGTGCCAGCAGCTTTTGGACTTCACTACAAGAGACCCAGTACTTC.

This rearrangement joins TRBV5-4 to TRBJ2-2; TRBD2 matches 8 bases. The CDR3 is 16 amino acids. Germline CDR1 SGHNT, CDR2 YYREEE (reference sequence). V was clipped by 3 bases and J by 9 bases; unmatched bases: 13. The CDR3 loop is CASSSPGLENPRELFF. The CDR3 DNA reads TGTGCCAGCAGCTCACCGGGACTAGAGAACCCCCGGGAGCTGTTTTTT.

This chain uses TRBV6-5 with TRBJ1-1, with a possible D match to TRBD1 (5 bases). This CDR3 region has 14 residues. Deletions cut 2 bases from V and 4 bases from J, with 11 bases between. Per germline, CDR1 MNHEY and CDR2 SVGAGI. CDR3 loop: CASSYTGGVTEAFF. CDR3 nucleotides: TGTGCCAGCAGTTACACGGGAGGGGTCACTGAAGCTTTCTTT.

This clone came up a few times. The V and J genes are TRBV10-3 and TRBJ2-1, with D unresolved. CDR1 and CDR2 from the germline V gene are ENHRY and SYGVKD. CDR3 length equals 15 residues. The V gene lost 2 bases and the J gene lost 0 bases, with 8 bases spanning the gap. The CDR3 reads CAISEVEHSYNEQFF. The CDR3 DNA reads as TGTGCCATCAGTGAGGTCGAGCACTCCTACAATGAGCAGTTCTTC.

The V call is TRBV18, the J call TRBJ1-6, with 10 bases that match TRBD1. This CDR3 spans 15 amino acids. V trimming: 0 bases; J trimming: 7 bases; junction bases outside the gene matches: 0. Germline V gives CDR1 KGHSH, CDR2 LQKENI. CDR3 residues: CASSPPDRGNSPLHF. CDR3 coding DNA: TGTGCCAGCTCACCACCGGACAGGGGGAATTCACCCCTCCACTTT. Variable domain in full (rest from reference TRBV18 and TRBJ1-6): NAGVMQNPRHLVRRRGQEARLRCSPMKGHSHVYWYRQLPEEGLKFMVYLQKENIIDESGMPKERFSAEFPKEGPSILRIQQVVRGDSAAYFCASSPPDRGNSPLHFGNGTRLTVT.

This chain links TRBV5-6 with TRBJ2-1, with D possibly matching TRBD1 (5 bases). V was trimmed by 2 bases and J by 9 bases, leaving 21 bases between them. Germline assignment: CDR1 SGHDT and CDR2 YYEEEE. This CDR3 is 16 amino acids long. This CDR3 is CASSLGDRSPNTEQFF. CDR3 sequence (DNA): TGTGCCAGCAGCTTAGGTGACAGAAGCCCAAATACTGAGCAGTTCTTC.

The genes are TRBV7-9 and TRBJ2-3; D may be TRBD2 (5 bases). The V end lost 1 base, the J end lost 6 bases, and 17 bases lay between the germline ends. The CDR3 has 16 residues. Germline CDR1 and CDR2: SEHNR and FQNEAQ (reference sequence). CDR3 loop: CASSLGGLALSDTQYF. CDR3 bases: TGTGCCAGCAGCTTAGGGGGTCTAGCTCTTTCCGATACGCAGTATTTT.

This sequence joins TRBV19 and TRBJ2-2, with D possibly being TRBD2 (6 bases). Germline-derived CDR1 and CDR2 are LNHDA and SQIVND (reference sequence). Trimming left V 3 bases short and J 0 bases short, with 8 bases between. CDR3 length equals 15 residues. The CDR3 loop is CASSIGTSNTGELFF. Here the CDR3 DNA reads TGTGCCAGTAGTATCGGGACTTCGAACACCGGGGAGCTGTTTTTT. Based on the CDR3 plus reference TRBV19 and TRBJ2-2, the full variable domain is DGGITQSPKYLFRKEGQNVTLSCEQNLNHDAMYWYRQDPGQGLRLIYYSQIVNDFQKGDIAEGYSVSREKKESFPLTVTSAQKNPTAFYLCASSIGTSNTGELFFGEGSRLTVL.

The V call is TRBV7-2, the J call TRBJ2-1, with D tentatively TRBD2 (7 bases). Looked up from germline, CDR1 is SGHTA and CDR2 is FQGNSA. V dropped 7 bases and J dropped 9 bases, with 19 bases sitting between them. The CDR3 contains 14 residues. The CDR3 loop reads CASNGWGGLTEQFF. The CDR3 region has the DNA TGTGCCAGCAACGGGTGGGGGGGCCTTACTGAGCAGTTCTTC.

J is TRBJ2-7 and V is TRBV29-1; 9 nucleotides line up with TRBD2. Germline values: CDR1 SQVTM, CDR2 ANQGSEA. V trimming: 6 bases; J trimming: 3 bases; junction bases outside the gene matches: 3. This CDR3 comprises 12 residues. The CDR3 sequence: CSVVTSGYEQYF. The CDR3 nucleotides are TGCAGCGTCGTGACTAGCGGCTACGAGCAGTACTTC.

The V gene is TRBV3-1 (or the pseudogene TRBV3-2), the J gene TRBJ1-1; tentative D call: TRBD1 (5 bases). The CDR3 spans 14 residues. Trimming took off 1 base at V and 4 bases at J, with 10 bases between the two ends. Germline V lookup: CDR1 LGHDT, CDR2 YNNKEL (reference sequence). CDR3 region: CASSQVGLSTEAFF. As DNA, the CDR3 is TGTGCCAGCAGCCAAGTGGGACTTTCCACTGAAGCTTTCTTT.

The chain joins TRBV7-9 to TRBJ2-5; 9 bases map to TRBD1. J gave up 2 bases and V 6 bases, and 13 bases lay outside the gene matches. The length of the CDR3 is 17 residues. Germline lookup yields CDR1 SEHNR and CDR2 FQNEAQ (reference sequence). This chain's CDR3 is CASRQAGTGSWQETQYF. The CDR3 coding sequence is TGTGCCAGCAGACAAGCCGGGACAGGGAGTTGGCAAGAGACCCAGTACTTC. Together with reference TRBV7-9 and TRBJ2-5, the CDR3 gives the full variable domain: DTGVSQNPRHKITKRGQNVTFRCDPISEHNRLYWYRQTLGQGPEFLTYFQNEAQLEKSRLLSDRFSAERPKGSFSTLEIQRTEQGDSAMYLCASRQAGTGSWQETQYFGPGTRLLVL.

In its sample, this clone was seen once. The chain recombines TRBV15 with TRBJ1-1; maybe TRBD1 (5 bases). V lost 3 bases and J 4 bases, leaving 15 bases between the germline ends. This CDR3 region has 15 residues. The germline CDR1 and CDR2 sequences are LNHNV and YYDKDF (reference sequence). CDR3 bases: TGTGCCACCAGCAGGGGAGGGGCTTCGGGCACTGAAGCTTTCTTT. It is translated as CATSRGGASGTEAFF.

The genes are TRBV11-2 and TRBJ1-1; TRBD1 might be the D (5 bases). Germline V gene data show CDR1 as SGHAT and CDR2 as FQNNGV. Trimming pared 5 bases from V and 0 bases from J, leaving 22 bases between. The CDR3 is 18 residues long. This CDR3 is CASSHVRGIPRVNTEAFF. The CDR3 nucleotides read TGTGCCAGCAGCCACGTAAGGGGTATCCCTAGGGTGAACACTGAAGCTTTCTTT.

This rearrangement joins TRBV19 to TRBJ2-3; a weak D match, TRBD2 (6 bases). Trimming took 5 bases from V and 2 from J, leaving 11 bases between them. The CDR3 runs to 14 residues. Germline V gives CDR1 LNHDA, CDR2 SQIVND (reference sequence). For the CDR3, the DNA is TGTGCCAGTAGTGGACTAACAACCACAGATACGCAGTATTTT. Translated: CASSGLTTTDTQYF. Full variable domain (missing parts from reference TRBV19 and TRBJ2-3): DGGITQSPKYLFRKEGQNVTLSCEQNLNHDAMYWYRQDPGQGLRLIYYSQIVNDFQKGDIAEGYSVSREKKESFPLTVTSAQKNPTAFYLCASSGLTTTDTQYFGPGTRLTVL.

The rearrangement uses TRBV3-1 (or the pseudogene TRBV3-2) and TRBJ2-7; no reliable D call. Germline values: CDR1 LGHDT, CDR2 YNNKEL (reference sequence). Deletions cut 4 bases from V and 3 bases from J, with 13 bases between. The CDR3 consists of 14 residues. Here the CDR3 DNA reads TGTGCCAGCAGCCTCGACTGGAAGAACTACGAGCAGTACTTC. Translated: CASSLDWKNYEQYF.

V gene TRBV11-2 combines with J gene TRBJ2-1; possibly TRBD2 for D (5 bases). The CDR3 contains 16 residues. Per the germline V gene, CDR1 is SGHAT and CDR2 is FQNNGV. Trimming shortened V by 6 bases and J by 0 bases, and 15 bases separated the two germline ends. The CDR3 region is CASRRELSSSYNEQFF. The CDR3 DNA reads as TGTGCCAGCAGACGGGAACTATCAAGCTCCTACAATGAGCAGTTCTTC. Variable domain in full (rest from reference TRBV11-2 and TRBJ2-1): EAGVAQSPRYKIIEKRQSVAFWCNPISGHATLYWYQQILGQGPKLLIQFQNNGVVDDSQLPKDRFSAERLKGVDSTLKIQPAKLEDSAVYLCASRRELSSSYNEQFFGPGTRLTVL.

The gene calls are TRBV6-5 and TRBJ2-1; D ambiguous. V lost 6 bases to trimming and J lost 3 bases, with 15 bases between them. Germline lookup yields CDR1 MNHEY and CDR2 SVGAGI. This CDR3 has 15 residues. CDR3: CASSRAVTLYNEQFF. The DNA of the CDR3 is TGTGCCAGCAGCAGAGCTGTGACACTCTACAATGAGCAGTTCTTC.

This clone was detected a few times. J is TRBJ2-3 and V is TRBV7-2; 7 nucleotides match TRBD2. V lost 5 bases, J lost 4 bases, and 3 bases stayed unmatched. Per germline, CDR1 SGHTA and CDR2 FQGNSA. The CDR3 has 13 residues. CDR3 nucleotide sequence: TGTGCCAGCAGCCCCGGACTAGCAGATACGCAGTATTTT. Encoded protein: CASSPGLADTQYF.